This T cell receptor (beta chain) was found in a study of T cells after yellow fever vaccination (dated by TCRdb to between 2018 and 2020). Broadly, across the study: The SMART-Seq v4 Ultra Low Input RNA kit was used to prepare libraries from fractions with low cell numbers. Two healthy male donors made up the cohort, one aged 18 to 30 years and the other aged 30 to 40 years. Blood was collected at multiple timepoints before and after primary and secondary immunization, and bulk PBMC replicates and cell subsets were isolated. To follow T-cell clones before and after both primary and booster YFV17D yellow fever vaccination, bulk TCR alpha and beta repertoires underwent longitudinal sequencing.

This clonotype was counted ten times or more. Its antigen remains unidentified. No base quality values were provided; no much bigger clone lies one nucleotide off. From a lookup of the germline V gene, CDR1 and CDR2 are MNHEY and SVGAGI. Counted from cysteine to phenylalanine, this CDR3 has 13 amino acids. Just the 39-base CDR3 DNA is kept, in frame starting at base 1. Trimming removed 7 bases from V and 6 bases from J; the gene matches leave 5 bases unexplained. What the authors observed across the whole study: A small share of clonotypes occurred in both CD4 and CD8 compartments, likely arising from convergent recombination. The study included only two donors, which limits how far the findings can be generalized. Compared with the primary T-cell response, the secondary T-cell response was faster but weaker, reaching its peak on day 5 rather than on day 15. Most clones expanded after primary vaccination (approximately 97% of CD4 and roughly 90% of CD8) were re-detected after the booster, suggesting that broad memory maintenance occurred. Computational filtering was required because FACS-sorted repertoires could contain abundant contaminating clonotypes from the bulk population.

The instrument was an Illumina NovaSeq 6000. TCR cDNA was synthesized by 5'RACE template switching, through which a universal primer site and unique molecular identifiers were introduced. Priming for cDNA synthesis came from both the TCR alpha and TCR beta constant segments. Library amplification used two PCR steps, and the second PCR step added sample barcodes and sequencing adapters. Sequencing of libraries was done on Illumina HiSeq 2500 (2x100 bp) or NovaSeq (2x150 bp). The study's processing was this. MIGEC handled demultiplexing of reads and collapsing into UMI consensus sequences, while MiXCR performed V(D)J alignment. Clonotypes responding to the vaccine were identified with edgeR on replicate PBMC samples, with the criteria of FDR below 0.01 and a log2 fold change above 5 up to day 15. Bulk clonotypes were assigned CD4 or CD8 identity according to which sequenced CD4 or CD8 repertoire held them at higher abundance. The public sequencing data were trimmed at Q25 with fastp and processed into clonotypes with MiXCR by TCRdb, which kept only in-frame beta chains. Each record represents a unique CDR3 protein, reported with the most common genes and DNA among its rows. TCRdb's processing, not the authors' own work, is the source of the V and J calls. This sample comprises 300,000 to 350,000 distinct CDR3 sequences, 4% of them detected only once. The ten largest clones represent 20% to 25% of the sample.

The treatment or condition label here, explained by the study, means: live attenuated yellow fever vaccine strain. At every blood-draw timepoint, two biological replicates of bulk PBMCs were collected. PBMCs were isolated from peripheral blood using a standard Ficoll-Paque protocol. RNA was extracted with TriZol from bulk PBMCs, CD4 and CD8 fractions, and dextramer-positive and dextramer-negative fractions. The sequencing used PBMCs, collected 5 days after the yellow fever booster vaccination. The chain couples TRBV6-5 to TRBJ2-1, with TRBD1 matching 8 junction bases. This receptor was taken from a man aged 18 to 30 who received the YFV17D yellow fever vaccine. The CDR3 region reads CASNGQGGNEQFF. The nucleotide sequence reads TGTGCCAGCAATGGACAGGGAGGCAATGAGCAGTTCTTC.